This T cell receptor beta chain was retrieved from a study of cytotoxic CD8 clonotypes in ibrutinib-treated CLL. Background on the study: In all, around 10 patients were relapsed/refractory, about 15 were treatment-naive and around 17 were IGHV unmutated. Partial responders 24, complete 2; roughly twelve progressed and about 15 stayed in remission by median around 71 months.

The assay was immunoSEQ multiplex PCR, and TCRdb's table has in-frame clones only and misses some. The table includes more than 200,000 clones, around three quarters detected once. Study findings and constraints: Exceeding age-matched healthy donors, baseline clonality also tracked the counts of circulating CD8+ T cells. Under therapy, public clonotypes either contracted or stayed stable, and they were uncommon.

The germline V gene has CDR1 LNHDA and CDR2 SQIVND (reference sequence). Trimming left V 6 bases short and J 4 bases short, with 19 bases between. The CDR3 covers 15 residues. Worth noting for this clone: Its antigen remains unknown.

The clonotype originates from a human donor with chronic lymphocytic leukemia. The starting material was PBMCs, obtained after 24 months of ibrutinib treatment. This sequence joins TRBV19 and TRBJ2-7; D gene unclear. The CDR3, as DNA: TGTGCCAGTAGCTCATCCGGGCCGGCTAGTTACGAGCAGTACTTC. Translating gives CASSSSGPASYEQYF.